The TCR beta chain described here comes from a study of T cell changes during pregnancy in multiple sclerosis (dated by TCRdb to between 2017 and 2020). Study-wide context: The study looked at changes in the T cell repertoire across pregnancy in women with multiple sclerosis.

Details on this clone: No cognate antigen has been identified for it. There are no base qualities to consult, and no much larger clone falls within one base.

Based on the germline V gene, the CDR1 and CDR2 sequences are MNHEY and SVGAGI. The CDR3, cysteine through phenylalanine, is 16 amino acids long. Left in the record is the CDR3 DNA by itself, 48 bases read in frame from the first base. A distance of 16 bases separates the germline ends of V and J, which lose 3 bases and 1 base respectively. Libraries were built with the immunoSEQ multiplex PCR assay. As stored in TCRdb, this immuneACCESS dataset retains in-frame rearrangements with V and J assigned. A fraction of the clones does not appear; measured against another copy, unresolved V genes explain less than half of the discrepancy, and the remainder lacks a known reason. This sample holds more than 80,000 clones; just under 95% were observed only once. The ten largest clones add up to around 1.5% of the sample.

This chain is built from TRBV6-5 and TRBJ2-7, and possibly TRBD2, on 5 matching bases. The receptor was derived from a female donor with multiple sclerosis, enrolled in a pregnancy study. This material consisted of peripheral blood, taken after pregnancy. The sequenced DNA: TGTGCCAGCAGTTATTCGGGTTTACCGGGGTCCTACGAGCAGTACTTC. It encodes CASSYSGLPGSYEQYF.